The T cell receptor (beta chain) under discussion was sequenced for a study of tumor and adjacent non-tumor tissue in lung cancer listed by TCRdb under 2018. Regarding the study in general: Of the cohort, roughly 12 patients had adenocarcinoma, 2 had squamous cell carcinoma and 1 had small cell lung cancer. Some 30 paired specimens, one tumor and one normal lung sample per patient, were profiled by TCRbeta CDR3 sequencing. Among the approximately 15 patients, ages ranged from about 31 to 85 years, some 10 were men and 5 were women, and disease was TNM stage I to III. Sequencing produced around 130,000,000 productive TCRbeta reads in total, an average of about 4.5 million reads per sample. The study compared bulk TCRbeta repertoires between lung tumor tissue and matched distant non-tumor lung tissue from 15 lung cancer patients.

RNA was isolated from bulk unsorted tissue, and RNA quality was assessed with a NanoDrop ND-1000 and an Agilent 2100. All donors had newly diagnosed lung cancer, had not received prior chemotherapy, and were admitted for thoracic surgery in China between August and November 2014. Patients who had received previous radiotherapy or chemotherapy, or who had another concurrent cancer, were excluded from the study. Pieces of surgical tissue measuring roughly 1-2.2 cm3 were kept in RNAlater solution and held at -80 degrees C until needed. The CDR3 covers 20 residues, taking in both the cysteine and the phenylalanine. CDR3 DNA is the only sequence kept; it has 60 bases, read in frame from the first base. Deletion took 2 bases off V and 4 bases off J, with a span of 27 bases between the germline ends. The germline V gene specifies MNHNS as CDR1 and SASEGT as CDR2. This clonotype was detected many times. Its antigen remains unidentified. Within one base of it there is no much larger clone, and no base qualities were kept.

Overall study results and their limits: With only roughly 16 patients in the cohort, the authors noted that larger samples and more detailed clinical data are needed. The top 100 clones accounted for a significantly larger cumulative portion of the repertoire in normal lung than in tumor tissue. Peripheral blood was not sequenced, so blood TCRbeta repertoires were not examined in the lung cancer patients of the study. Significantly higher TCR diversity (inverse Simpson) was observed in tumor tissue than in normal lung tissue (approximately 440 vs 150, P = 0.0075, Mann-Whitney U test). Younger patients had significantly higher TCR diversity, and higher tumor TCR diversity was associated with shorter overall and disease-free survival. The sequencing platform is not named in the methods, and unique molecular identifiers are not mentioned.

Receptor libraries were prepared by multiplex PCR. The sequencer was an Illumina HiSeq 2500. Following protocols modified from ARM-PCR, the researchers constructed TCRbeta libraries through three rounds of nested PCR with primers (Table S4). Before sequencing, PCR products in the 200-500 bp range were cut out of the gel and cleaned up using the QIAquick gel extraction kit. From the authors' description of their analysis: Trimmomatic was used to clean the reads, FLASH merged the cleaned reads into complete CDR3 sequences, and MiTCR assigned the sequences to V(D)J germline segments. Clonal diversity was computed as the inverse Simpson's index with VDJtools. Productive reads were defined as in-frame sequences without a premature stop codon. TCRdb reran the public reads through fastp at Q25 and MiXCR, keeping productive beta chains. Identical CDR3 proteins give one entry, which carries the most common genes and DNA. The V and J calls were determined by TCRdb, not by the authors. The sample table contains 120,000 or so distinct CDR3 sequences; only one count was recorded for about 66% of them. Over 10% of the sample is held by the ten biggest clonotypes.

This receptor was obtained from a man aged 25 to 40 with non-small cell lung cancer. The source material was lung tumor tissue. The chain is encoded by TRBV6-1 joined to TRBJ2-4; TRBD1 is a weak D gene call, 5 bases matching. The DNA is TGTGCCAGCAGTGAACGCTTGGGCAGGGAAATCTATAATATGAAAAACATTCAGTACTTC. It translates to CASSERLGREIYNMKNIQYF.